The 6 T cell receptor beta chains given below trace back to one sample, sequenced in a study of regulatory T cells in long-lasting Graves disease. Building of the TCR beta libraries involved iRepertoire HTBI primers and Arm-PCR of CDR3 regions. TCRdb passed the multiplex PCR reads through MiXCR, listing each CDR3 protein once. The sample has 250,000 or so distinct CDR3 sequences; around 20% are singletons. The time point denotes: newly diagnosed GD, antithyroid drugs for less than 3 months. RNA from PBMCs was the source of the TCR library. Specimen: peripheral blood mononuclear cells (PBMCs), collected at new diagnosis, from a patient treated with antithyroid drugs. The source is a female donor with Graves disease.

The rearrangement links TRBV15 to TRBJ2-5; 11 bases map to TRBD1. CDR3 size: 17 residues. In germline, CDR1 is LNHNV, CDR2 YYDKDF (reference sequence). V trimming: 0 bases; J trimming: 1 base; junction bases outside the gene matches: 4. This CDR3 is CATSRDPGQGVQETQYF. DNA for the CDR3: TGTGCCACCAGCAGAGACCCGGGACAGGGGGTCCAAGAGACCCAGTACTTC.

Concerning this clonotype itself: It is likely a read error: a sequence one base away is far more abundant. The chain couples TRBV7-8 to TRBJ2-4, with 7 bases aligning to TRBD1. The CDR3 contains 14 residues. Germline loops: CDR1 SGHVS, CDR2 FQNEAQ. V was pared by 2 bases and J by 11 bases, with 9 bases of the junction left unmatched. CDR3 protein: CASSLNPQGTVQYF. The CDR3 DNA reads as TGTGCCAGCAGCTTAAATCCACAGGGGACAGTTCAGTACTTC.

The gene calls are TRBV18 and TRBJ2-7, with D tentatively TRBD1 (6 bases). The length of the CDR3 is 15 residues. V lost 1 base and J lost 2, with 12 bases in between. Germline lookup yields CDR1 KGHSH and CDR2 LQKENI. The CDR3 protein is CASSPRLGAPYEQYF. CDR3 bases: TGTGCCAGCTCACCACGTTTGGGGGCCCCCTACGAGCAGTACTTC.

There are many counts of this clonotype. CDR3 sequence: CASSPGQTRGEAFF. The DNA of the CDR3 is TGTGCCAGCAGCCCGGGACAAACAAGAGGTGAAGCTTTCTTT. V gene TRBV5-5 combines with J gene TRBJ1-1; weak D call: TRBD1 (6 bases). This CDR3 is 14 amino acids long. In germline, CDR1 is SGHKS, CDR2 YYEKEE (reference sequence). Trimming took off 4 bases at V and 7 bases at J, with 17 bases between the two ends.

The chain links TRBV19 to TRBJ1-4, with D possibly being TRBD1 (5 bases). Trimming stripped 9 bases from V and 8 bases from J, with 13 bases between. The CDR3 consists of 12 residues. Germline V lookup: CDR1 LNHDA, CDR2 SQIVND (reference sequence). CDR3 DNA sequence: TGTGCCAGCGGGGGTTCTTGGGAAAAACTGTTTTTT. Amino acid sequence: CASGGSWEKLFF. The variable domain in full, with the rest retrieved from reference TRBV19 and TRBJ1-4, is DGGITQSPKYLFRKEGQNVTLSCEQNLNHDAMYWYRQDPGQGLRLIYYSQIVNDFQKGDIAEGYSVSREKKESFPLTVTSAQKNPTAFYLCASGGSWEKLFFGSGTQLSVL.

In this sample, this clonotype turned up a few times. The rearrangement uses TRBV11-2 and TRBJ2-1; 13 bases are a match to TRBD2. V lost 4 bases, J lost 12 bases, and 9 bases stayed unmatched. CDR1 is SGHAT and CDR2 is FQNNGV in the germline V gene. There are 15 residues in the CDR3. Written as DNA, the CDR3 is TGTGCCAGCAGCTCCGAACTAGCGGGGGGGCCAGGGCAGTTCTTC. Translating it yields CASSSELAGGPGQFF.